Listed here are 7 T cell receptor beta chains from one sample, sequenced in a study of tumor and adjacent non-tumor tissue in lung cancer. TCRbeta libraries were built with three rounds of nested PCR, modified from ARM-PCR. TCRdb re-analysed the multiplex PCR reads in MiXCR, keeping a single row per CDR3 protein. The sample yields over 110,000 distinct CDR3 sequences, around 60% seen once. The template was RNA from unsorted bulk tissue. The sequencing input was lung tumor tissue. The receptors derive from a man aged 55 to 70 with small cell lung cancer.

In its sample, this clonotype was seen many times. This rearrangement joins TRBV11-2 to TRBJ2-7; 7 nucleotides match TRBD1. The CDR3 is 14 amino acids. CDR1 SGHAT and CDR2 FQNNGV come from the germline V gene. The ends lost 2 bases at V and 2 bases at J; junction bases unmatched: 3. In DNA form, the CDR3 reads TGTGCCAGCAGCTTAAACAGGGGCCCCTACGAGCAGTACTTC. It codes for CASSLNRGPYEQYF. Supplemented by reference TRBV11-2 and TRBJ2-7, the full variable domain reads EAGVAQSPRYKIIEKRQSVAFWCNPISGHATLYWYQQILGQGPKLLIQFQNNGVVDDSQLPKDRFSAERLKGVDSTLKIQPAKLEDSAVYLCASSLNRGPYEQYFGPGTRLTVT.

Relative to its sample, this clonotype is medium-sized. V and J are TRBV20-1 and TRBJ1-2, with D possibly TRBD1 on 5 matching bases. Germline CDR1 reads DFQATT; CDR2 reads SNEGSKA (reference sequence). Between the trimmed V and J ends, which lost 3 bases and 5 bases, there was a span of 16 bases. The CDR3 is 14 amino acids. CDR3 DNA sequence: TGCAGTGCTAGGGGCGGCGAGGGGTGGTATGGCTACACCTTC. Its translation: CSARGGEGWYGYTF.

In regard to this clonotype: One end of the junction is discordant with germline, which a read error may explain. V is TRBV12-3 or TRBV12-4 and J is TRBJ2-1; possibly TRBD1 or TRBD2 for D (6 bases each). This CDR3 is 10 amino acids long. CDR3 coding DNA: TGTGCCAGCACCCGACGGGGGCAGATCTTC. Its translation: CASTRRGQIF.

The rearrangement links TRBV28 to TRBJ2-7; D gene uncertain. This CDR3 is built from 12 residues. V lost 3 bases, J lost 8 bases, and 11 bases lay in between. Germline V CDR1 and CDR2: MDHEN, SYDVKM. The CDR3 reads CASSFLVSQQYF. CDR3 DNA sequence: TGTGCCAGCAGTTTCCTTGTCAGCCAGCAGTACTTC.

This clonotype was seen at least ten times. This rearrangement joins TRBV20-1 to TRBJ1-6; possibly TRBD1 for D (5 bases). The CDR3 is 11 residues long. Germline CDR1 is DFQATT and CDR2 is SNEGSKA (reference sequence). Trimming left V 5 bases short and J 15 bases short, with 14 bases between. The DNA for the CDR3 is TGCAGTGCTCTCAGGGATTCGTACCTCCACTTT. Translated, it gives CSALRDSYLHF.

As concerns this clonotype: A much larger clonotype is one base distant, so this may be a read error. The V gene is TRBV4-2, the J gene TRBJ2-7, with D possibly being TRBD2 (5 bases). Germline V gene sequence: CDR1 LGHNA, CDR2 YNFKEQ. The germline V and J ends were trimmed by 0 bases and 3 bases, with 9 bases remaining between them. This CDR3 has 14 residues. DNA of the CDR3: TGTGCCAGCAGCCAAGACCTGGAGGTCTACGAGCAGTACTTC. This encodes CASSQDLEVYEQYF.

As to this clonotype: A read error may produce the germline difference seen at one junction end. The chain employs TRBV5-6 and TRBJ2-7, with 7 nucleotides matching TRBD1. The CDR3 loop spans 14 amino acids. CDR1 and CDR2 (germline): SGHDT, YYEEEE. CDR3 sequence (DNA): TGTACCAGCAGCGAGACATACAGGGGTGAAGAGCAGTACTTC. The encoded protein is CTSSETYRGEEQYF.